This T cell receptor (beta chain) is from a study of shared clonotypes between healthy human individuals. The data were produced by immunoSEQ multiplex PCR, yet TCRdb's version contains in-frame clones alone and is incomplete. The repertoire consists of 2 million to 3 million clones, with 93% occurring once and the leading ten covering approximately 0.35%. Germline CDR1 and CDR2: MNHEY and SVGAGI. Trimming removed 6 bases from V and 2 bases from J, with 13 bases in between. This CDR3 region has 14 residues. Sequenced material: naive CD4+ T cells from PBMCs. The subset denotes: CD45RA+ positively selected. This TCR derives from a man between 18 and 35 years old in good health. Some clones in this sample may be carry-over from other donors' samples. The chain is built from TRBV6-5 and TRBJ2-5; tentatively, D is TRBD1 (6 bases). CDR3 in DNA: TGTGCCAGCAGCCCCCCGGACAGACAAGAGACCCAGTACTTC. Protein: CASSPPDRQETQYF.